The rows below give T cell receptor beta chains drawn from one sample of a study of blood T cell repertoires in COVID-19. TCRdb's table, derived via immunoSEQ multiplex PCR, lists solely in-frame clones and lacks some. This sample yields 50,000 or so clones, of which 82% are seen a single time; 9.5% to 13% belongs to the top ten. Sequencing was done on a sample of peripheral blood. The receptors here all came from a man of 80 years or more with COVID-19, enrolled during active disease. Both conserved end residues are part of each CDR3. The D gene is left open where the match is weak. Clone size is given for some rows only: seen once, a few or many times, or a class if the clone is expanded.

CDR3 DNA,CDR3 protein,V gene,J gene,D gene,clone size
TGTGCCAGCAGCAGGGCGGGATTTTCCCATCAGCCCCAGCATTTT,CASSRAGFSHQPQHF,TRBV5-6,TRBJ1-5,NA,NA
TGTGCCAGCAGCTTCGACAGGCTAAGCTCCTACGAGCAGTACTTC,CASSFDRLSSYEQYF,TRBV13,TRBJ2-7,NA,NA
TGCAGTGGCGGGAGGGTAGAGACCCAGTACTTC,CSGGRVETQYF,TRBV20-1,TRBJ2-5,TRBD2,NA
TGTGCCTGGACGGGAACCAGCTCCTATAATTCACCCCTCCACTTT,CAWTGTSSYNSPLHF,TRBV30,TRBJ1-6,NA,NA
TGTGCCAGCAGCTTAGTTCTCGGGGAGCTGTTTTTT,CASSLVLGELFF,TRBV7-6,TRBJ2-2,NA,NA
TGTGCCAGCAGCTTGCGGAGCTACGAGCAGTACTTC,CASSLRSYEQYF,TRBV28,TRBJ2-7,NA,NA
TGTGCCAGCAGTTACACAGGGCGTGAGCAGTTCTTC,CASSYTGREQFF,TRBV6-5,TRBJ2-1,NA,NA
TGTGCCAGCTCACCACCGACAGGGGCCTTCTCTGGAAACACCATATATTTT,CASSPPTGAFSGNTIYF,TRBV18,TRBJ1-3,TRBD1,NA
TGTGCCAGCAGTCGGGACAGGAGGGAGACCCAGTACTTC,CASSRDRRETQYF,TRBV6-5,TRBJ2-5,TRBD1,NA
TGCGCCAGCAGCCAGGTGCCTGGAAAGGCGGGTGAGCAGTTCTTC,CASSQVPGKAGEQFF,TRBV4-3,TRBJ2-1,NA,NA
TGTGCCAGTAGTGCTCAGATGCAGGGGGACGCTGAAGCTTTCTTT,CASSAQMQGDAEAFF,TRBV19,TRBJ1-1,TRBD1,NA
TGTGCCAGCAGCTTAACTGGGACAAACCTCCGGACGGCAGAGACCCAGTACTTC,CASSLTGTNLRTAETQYF,TRBV7-2,TRBJ2-5,NA,once
TGTGCCACCAGTGACCCGGGACAGGGGAACAATGAGCAGTTCTTC,CATSDPGQGNNEQFF,TRBV24-1,TRBJ2-1,TRBD1,NA
TGCGCCAGCAGCCGGCGCGGGGGGCAGGCAGCCAAAAACATTCAGTACTTC,CASSRRGGQAAKNIQYF,TRBV4-3,TRBJ2-4,TRBD2,NA
TGTGCCAGCAGCGCAGCGGGAGATGCCAATGAGCAGTTCTTC,CASSAAGDANEQFF,TRBV6-4,TRBJ2-1,TRBD2,NA
TGCGCCAGCAGCTTGGGCGCGGCAACTAATGAAAAACTGTTTTTT,CASSLGAATNEKLFF,TRBV5-1,TRBJ1-4,NA,few
TGCGCCAGCAGCCTCGACAGGGTAATCACTGAAGCTTTCTTT,CASSLDRVITEAFF,TRBV5-1,TRBJ1-1,TRBD1,NA
TGTGCCTGGACGAAGGGCGGGGATGGAAACACCATATATTTT,CAWTKGGDGNTIYF,TRBV30,TRBJ1-3,NA,once
TGTGCCAGCAGCCAAAGAGTGGACGGGAGTGGGTTCTTC,CASSQRVDGSGFF,TRBV3-1/TRBV3-2,TRBJ2-1,NA,NA
TGTGCCAGCAGTTACTCCCCAGGGGCTGGTGGCTACACCTTC,CASSYSPGAGGYTF,TRBV6-2/TRBV6-3,TRBJ1-2,NA,NA
TGTGCCAGCAGCCCAGGACAGGGACCCTATGGCTACACCTTC,CASSPGQGPYGYTF,TRBV7-3,TRBJ1-2,TRBD1,NA
TGTGCCAGCAGCTTTACGACTAGCACAAGCACAGATACGCAGTATTTT,CASSFTTSTSTDTQYF,TRBV7-9,TRBJ2-3,TRBD2,once
TGTGCCAGCAGTTTTCCAACGGACAGGATAGACTACGAGCAGTACTTC,CASSFPTDRIDYEQYF,TRBV28,TRBJ2-7,TRBD1,NA
TGTGCCAGCAGCCAGCTGACCGGGACAGGGCGAGGCTACACCTTC,CASSQLTGTGRGYTF,TRBV4-2,TRBJ1-2,TRBD1,few
TGTGCCAGCAGCTTGGCCGGGGAGAATGGCTACACCTTC,CASSLAGENGYTF,TRBV5-4,TRBJ1-2,NA,once
TGTGCCAGCAGCGCGGGGGGGCCGAGTGAGCAGTTCTTC,CASSAGGPSEQFF,TRBV7-7,TRBJ2-1,TRBD2,NA
TGTGCCAGCAGCTTGGAAGGAGGTCGAGAAGCTTTCTTT,CASSLEGGREAFF,TRBV5-4,TRBJ1-1,NA,few
TGTGCCACCAGCTCGGACAGCATGAGGGGCAATCAGCCCCAGCATTTT,CATSSDSMRGNQPQHF,TRBV24-1,TRBJ1-5,NA,NA
TGTGCCAGCGTCGGGAGGGCGAGGGATACGCAGTATTTT,CASVGRARDTQYF,TRBV12-3/TRBV12-4,TRBJ2-3,TRBD2,NA
TGTGCCAGCAGTGGGCTTCGGTTTGAAGCTTTCTTT,CASSGLRFEAFF,TRBV27,TRBJ1-1,NA,NA
TGTGCCAGCAGTTCCATCACAGGCGCTATTGGCTACACCTTC,CASSSITGAIGYTF,TRBV27,TRBJ1-2,NA,NA
TGTGCCAGCAGCCCCCCGGTCGAAGATACGCAGTATTTT,CASSPPVEDTQYF,TRBV5-5,TRBJ2-3,NA,NA
TGTGCCAGCAGTGGGGGAGGTCCTGGTGGAAACACCATATATTTT,CASSGGGPGGNTIYF,TRBV2,TRBJ1-3,NA,NA
TGTGCCAGCAGCCCTGGACAGGGTAGTCAATCACCCCTCCACTTT,CASSPGQGSQSPLHF,TRBV7-2,TRBJ1-6,TRBD1,NA
TGTGCCAGCAGCCAGATATATAGCACAGATACGCAGTATTTT,CASSQIYSTDTQYF,TRBV7-6,TRBJ2-3,NA,NA
TGTGCCAGCCAGGGGTATCAGCCCCAGCATTTT,CASQGYQPQHF,TRBV6-5,TRBJ1-5,NA,NA
TGTGCCAGCAGTTTGGCAGGGGTGCCTTATGGCTACACCTTC,CASSLAGVPYGYTF,TRBV28,TRBJ1-2,NA,NA
TGTGCCAGCAGCCCCTCGGGGATCCCTTACAATGAGCAGTTCTTC,CASSPSGIPYNEQFF,TRBV7-2,TRBJ2-1,NA,once
TGTGCCAGCAGCTTAAGGGGCACAGACACCGGGGAGCTGTTTTTT,CASSLRGTDTGELFF,TRBV5-4,TRBJ2-2,NA,NA
TGTGCCAGCAGTTTTCGGACAGGGGGCTTACAGCCCCAGCATTTT,CASSFRTGGLQPQHF,TRBV28,TRBJ1-5,TRBD1,NA
TGTGCCAGCAGACGGACTAGGTCGGGCTGGGAGACCCAGTACTTC,CASRRTRSGWETQYF,TRBV27,TRBJ2-5,TRBD2,once
TGTGCCAGCAGCTTCGGACAGGCGGGGAACACTGAAGCTTTCTTT,CASSFGQAGNTEAFF,TRBV5-4,TRBJ1-1,TRBD1,NA
TGTGCCAGCAGCTTAGTATCAGGGGCGACTTCACCCCTCCACTTT,CASSLVSGATSPLHF,TRBV7-8,TRBJ1-6,NA,NA
TGTGCCAGCAGCCTATCGGGAGGATCCTACAATGAGCAGTTCTTC,CASSLSGGSYNEQFF,TRBV7-3,TRBJ2-1,TRBD2,NA
TGCGCCAGCAGCCAAGCCCCGGGAGGGTATGGCGGGGAGCTGTTTTTT,CASSQAPGGYGGELFF,TRBV4-3,TRBJ2-2,TRBD2,NA
TGTGCCAGTACCTTGATAGCGGGACGGCAAAATGAGCAGTTCTTC,CASTLIAGRQNEQFF,TRBV19,TRBJ2-1,TRBD2,NA
TGTGCCAGTAGTCCAGCGGCAGATACGCAGTATTTT,CASSPAADTQYF,TRBV19,TRBJ2-3,NA,NA
TGTGCCACCGGAGAGGACTATGGCTACACCTTC,CATGEDYGYTF,TRBV28,TRBJ1-2,NA,NA
TGTGCCAGCAGCCAGGGGTTTGAAGCTTTCTTT,CASSQGFEAFF,TRBV28,TRBJ1-1,NA,NA
TGTGCCAGCAGCGTAGGCCGGGGGAACACTGAAGCTTTCTTT,CASSVGRGNTEAFF,TRBV9,TRBJ1-1,NA,NA
TGTGCCAGCAGCCAACTTTCTGGGGCCAACGTCCTGACTTTC,CASSQLSGANVLTF,TRBV3-1/TRBV3-2,TRBJ2-6,NA,NA
TGTGCCAGCAGCCAGGGACAGGGGCCAAGGGAATCCTACTATAATTCACCCCTCCACTTT,CASSQGQGPRESYYNSPLHF,TRBV4-2,TRBJ1-6,TRBD1,NA
TGTGCCAGCAGTGAAGGGAGGGGCGCCTATGGCTACACCTTC,CASSEGRGAYGYTF,TRBV6-1,TRBJ1-2,NA,NA
TGTGCCAGCAGCTTGGACAGGGGTAACTCACCCCTCCACTTT,CASSLDRGNSPLHF,TRBV5-5,TRBJ1-6,TRBD1,NA
TGTGCCAGCAGCGCGGGCAGGGGCGATACGCAGTATTTT,CASSAGRGDTQYF,TRBV6-5,TRBJ2-3,NA,NA